The clone carrying this TCR beta chain was seen at least ten times. The antigen remains undetermined. TCRdb reanalysed the RT-PCR reads using MiXCR and keeps one entry per CDR3 protein. The table lists 600,000 to 700,000 distinct CDR3 sequences, approximately 15% of them singletons. The sample comes from a study of response to subunit inactivated influenza vaccine. Study-wide points: It was suggested by the authors that few new T cells are recruited by each seasonal influenza vaccination.

This CDR3 is 16 amino acids long. Germline CDR1 and CDR2: SGHDT and YYEEEE. After removal of 1 base from V and 5 bases from J, the junction contained 11 bases not matched to a gene. This TCR derives from a man aged 50 to 59 who received an inactivated influenza vaccine. The V gene is TRBV5-6, the J gene TRBJ2-7; 8 nucleotides align to TRBD2. This material consisted of PBMCs from blood, taken 14 to 15 days before vaccination. The CDR3 DNA reads TGTGCCAGCAGCTTGCCGAGACTAGCGACAAGTAACGAGCAGTACTTC. Translated: CASSLPRLATSNEQYF.